A selection of T cell receptor beta chains follows, all from one sample in a study of identical twins. Each CDR3 protein gets one entry after TCRdb re-called the 5' RACE reads with MiXCR. The top ten hold 0.25% to 0.3% of the sample, which has approximately 1.8 million distinct CDR3 sequences, roughly a third seen once. Specimen: cord blood. Receptor source: a newborn girl in good health. CDR3s include the opening cysteine and the closing phenylalanine or tryptophan. D genes are given only for firm matches. Clone size is shown for a subset of rows, as once, few, many or a class of expanded clone.

>few|TRBJ1-5|-|TRBV10-3|17
CAISESDLGVGNQPQHF
TGTGCCATCAGTGAAAGCGACCTCGGGGTTGGGAATCAGCCCCAGCATTTT
>-|TRBJ1-1|TRBD1|TRBV5-1|16
CASSLVTGGANTEAFF
TGCGCCAGCAGCTTGGTTACAGGGGGCGCGAACACTGAAGCTTTCTTT
>few|TRBJ2-7|-|TRBV5-4|17
CASSSLLDSALSNEQYF
TGTGCCAGCAGTTCCCTTCTAGACTCAGCGCTCTCTAACGAGCAGTACTTC
>few|TRBJ2-7|-|TRBV5-1|14
CASSLDRAKYEQYF
TGCGCCAGCAGCTTGGACAGGGCCAAATACGAGCAGTACTTC
>-|TRBJ2-1|TRBD2|TRBV6-6|14
CASRAPSGSNEQFF
TGTGCCAGCAGGGCGCCTAGCGGAAGCAATGAGCAGTTCTTC
>few|TRBJ2-4|TRBD2|TRBV6-5|15
CASSPISGGKNIQYF
TGTGCCAGCAGCCCAATTAGCGGGGGAAAAAACATTCAGTACTTC
>few|TRBJ2-2|TRBD2|TRBV7-2|13
CASIQAGVGELFF
TGTGCCAGCATCCAAGCGGGGGTCGGGGAGCTGTTTTTT
>few|TRBJ2-3|-|TRBV5-1|11
CASKLEETQYF
TGCGCCAGCAAGCTCGAGGAGACGCAGTATTTT
>-|TRBJ1-2|TRBD1|TRBV29-1|14
CSAQETGRDYGYTF
TGCAGCGCCCAGGAGACAGGGAGGGACTATGGCTACACCTTC
>-|TRBJ1-1|-|TRBV20-1|13
CSASSRMNTEAFF
TGCAGTGCTAGTTCCCGCATGAACACTGAAGCTTTCTTT
>-|TRBJ1-1|-|TRBV10-3|16
CAISARGQLLWTEAFF
TGTGCCATCAGTGCACGCGGACAGTTACTGTGGACTGAAGCTTTCTTT
>-|TRBJ2-1|-|TRBV5-6|15
CASRSGWSSYNEQFF
TGTGCCAGCAGGTCGGGTTGGAGCTCCTACAATGAGCAGTTCTTC
>few|TRBJ2-3|TRBD2|TRBV4-2|19
CASSLRTSGSFLGTDTQYF
TGTGCCAGCAGCCTACGGACTAGCGGGAGTTTTTTGGGCACAGATACGCAGTATTTT
>-|TRBJ2-6|-|TRBV7-9|15
CASSFGVDGANVLTF
TGTGCCAGCAGCTTCGGAGTTGACGGGGCCAACGTCCTGACTTTC
>-|TRBJ2-1|TRBD2|TRBV5-1|19
CASSLAGTSGRPSYNEQFF
TGCGCCAGCAGCTTGGCCGGGACTAGCGGGCGTCCTTCCTACAATGAGCAGTTCTTC
>-|TRBJ2-1|-|TRBV4-1|16
CASSQDPRASYNEQFF
TGCGCCAGCAGCCAAGATCCAAGGGCCTCCTACAATGAGCAGTTCTTC
>-|TRBJ2-1|TRBD2|TRBV20-1|16
CSALGGGGTPYNEQFF
TGCAGTGCTCTTGGGGGGGGTGGGACCCCCTACAATGAGCAGTTCTTC
>-|TRBJ2-5|TRBD2|TRBV10-3|18
CAISESSLAGESGETQYF
TGTGCCATCAGTGAGTCGAGTCTAGCGGGAGAGTCGGGCGAGACCCAGTACTTC
>-|TRBJ2-3|TRBD1|TRBV5-1|16
CASTPTGTGSTDTQYF
TGCGCCAGCACCCCGACCGGGACAGGGAGCACAGATACGCAGTATTTT
>-|TRBJ2-5|TRBD2|TRBV7-7|17
CASSPTAGGRVWETQYF
TGTGCCAGCAGCCCGACCGCGGGGGGGCGGGTCTGGGAGACCCAGTACTTC
>few|TRBJ1-5|-|TRBV7-9|14
CASSSRNSNQPQHF
TGTGCCAGCAGCTCCCGTAATAGCAATCAGCCCCAGCATTTT
>many|TRBJ2-3|TRBD2|TRBV12-3/TRBV12-4|15
CASSSSGGGTDTQYF
TGTGCCAGCAGTTCTAGCGGGGGTGGGACAGATACGCAGTATTTT
>few|TRBJ2-2|-|TRBV27|16
CASSLLSHPRGGELFF
TGTGCCAGCAGTTTATTGTCCCACCCCAGGGGCGGGGAGCTGTTTTTT
>-|TRBJ2-1|TRBD2|TRBV7-9|20
CASSLAVGSTPSGPYNEQFF
TGTGCCAGCAGCTTAGCGGTCGGGTCGACCCCTAGCGGGCCTTACAATGAGCAGTTCTTC
>few|TRBJ2-1|TRBD2|TRBV29-1|14
CSVRKAGGRDEQFF
TGCAGCGTTAGGAAAGCGGGGGGGCGAGATGAGCAGTTCTTC
>-|TRBJ2-1|-|TRBV11-2|13
CASSLAYDNEQFF
TGTGCCAGCAGCTTAGCTTATGACAATGAGCAGTTCTTC
>few|TRBJ1-5|-|TRBV7-2|12
CASSGRNQPQHF
TGTGCCAGCAGCGGTCGGAATCAGCCCCAGCATTTT
>-|TRBJ2-7|TRBD1|TRBV29-1|15
CSASTDRGPYNEQYF
TGCAGCGCTTCCACCGACAGGGGGCCATACAATGAGCAGTACTTC
>once|TRBJ2-3|-|TRBV18|18
CANSPPATSTRSTDTQYF
TGTGCCAACTCACCACCGGCCACTAGCACCCGCAGCACAGATACGCAGTATTTT
>-|TRBJ1-1|TRBD1|TRBV7-9|14
CASNKQGGGTEAFF
TGTGCCAGCAACAAACAGGGGGGAGGCACTGAAGCTTTCTTT
>-|TRBJ2-7|-|TRBV3-1|15
CASSQDLALPYEQYF
TGTGCCAGCAGCCAAGATTTAGCGCTACCCTACGAGCAGTACTTC
>-|TRBJ1-1|TRBD1|TRBV18|16
CASSPTPTGGRAEAFF
TGTGCCAGCTCACCAACGCCGACAGGGGGACGAGCTGAAGCTTTCTTT
>many|TRBJ2-7|-|TRBV27|13
CASSWGVYYEQYF
TGTGCCAGCAGTTGGGGAGTCTACTACGAGCAGTACTTC
>-|TRBJ1-6|TRBD1|TRBV20-1|17
CSARESWGTGDNSPLHF
TGCAGTGCTAGAGAGAGCTGGGGGACAGGGGATAATTCACCCCTCCACTTT
>few|TRBJ2-2|TRBD2|TRBV18|15
CASSPRREAGQELFF
TGTGCCAGCTCACCACGACGGGAGGCCGGGCAGGAGCTGTTTTTT
>-|TRBJ2-7|-|TRBV29-1|13
CSVEDRGTHEQYF
TGCAGCGTTGAAGACAGGGGTACCCACGAGCAGTACTTC
>few|TRBJ1-6|-|TRBV27|16
CASSFLSGLPNSPLHF
TGTGCCAGCAGTTTTCTATCCGGGTTGCCAAATTCACCCCTCCACTTT
>-|TRBJ1-2|TRBD1|TRBV15|15
CATSSLDRGLYGYTF
TGTGCCACCAGCAGCTTAGACAGGGGGCTTTATGGCTACACCTTC
>-|TRBJ2-5|-|TRBV2|13
CASNGQIQETQYF
TGTGCCAGCAATGGACAGATCCAAGAGACCCAGTACTTC
>many|TRBJ2-7|-|TRBV6-1|12
CASTPSSYEQYF
TGTGCCAGCACTCCCAGCTCCTACGAGCAGTACTTC
>-|TRBJ1-1|-|TRBV7-8|12
CASREMNTEAFF
TGTGCCAGCAGGGAAATGAACACTGAAGCTTTCTTT
>-|TRBJ2-7|TRBD2|TRBV6-1|18
CASSHDPLAGVIYNEQYF
TGTGCCAGCAGCCACGACCCTCTAGCGGGAGTAATCTACAATGAGCAGTACTTC
>few|TRBJ1-5|-|TRBV4-2|14
CASSQDAKNQPQHF
TGTGCCAGCAGCCAAGATGCGAAAAATCAGCCCCAGCATTTT
>-|TRBJ1-5|-|TRBV11-2|16
CASKYRGRESDQPQHF
TGTGCCAGCAAATATAGAGGCAGGGAAAGCGATCAGCCCCAGCATTTT
>few|TRBJ2-1|TRBD1|TRBV3-1|14
CASSQPDRPNEQFF
TGTGCCAGCAGCCAACCGGACAGGCCCAATGAGCAGTTCTTC